A single sample is the source of the 9 T cell receptor beta chains below, sequenced in a study of T-cell reconstitution after alpha-beta-depleted transplantation in children. It was with unique molecular identifiers that the TCRbeta library was prepared. MiXCR, applied by TCRdb to the PCR reads, yields one record per CDR3 protein. This table has over 400,000 distinct CDR3 sequences, around 13% appearing once. Material: PBMCs from the stem cell graft donor, obtained from the stem cell graft. Receptor source: a human donor who donated a stem cell graft to a child with combined immunodeficiency.

This clonotype was recorded many times. The chain employs TRBV4-3 and TRBJ2-1; TRBD1 is a possible D gene (6 bases). The CDR3 is 15 residues long. Germline CDR1 LGHNA, CDR2 YSLEER. The germline V and J ends were trimmed by 5 bases and 5 bases, with 16 bases remaining between them. Written as DNA, the CDR3 is TGCGCCAGCAGCTATAACAGGGAAACCCACAATGAGCAGTTCTTC. This gives the protein CASSYNRETHNEQFF.

This clonotype turned up a few times. J is TRBJ2-7 and V is TRBV6-2 or TRBV6-3; 7 nucleotides match TRBD2. The ends lost 6 bases at V and 5 bases at J; junction bases unmatched: 7. Germline V CDR1 and CDR2: MNHEY, SVGEGT. The CDR3 is made up of 13 amino acids. The CDR3 sequence: CASSLGGMHEQYF. The CDR3 coding sequence is TGTGCCAGCAGCTTGGGGGGGATGCACGAGCAGTACTTC.

This chain connects TRBV7-8 to TRBJ1-5, with TRBD1 identical over 8 bases. The CDR3 length is 15 residues. V dropped 5 bases and J dropped 2; count of bases not matched to a gene: 5. The germline V gene has CDR1 SGHVS and CDR2 FQNEAQ. The chain's CDR3 is CASSPGGAGNQPQHF. The DNA for the CDR3 is TGTGCCAGCAGCCCAGGGGGCGCGGGCAATCAGCCCCAGCATTTT.

The sample holds a few counts of this clonotype. The chain links TRBV9 to TRBJ2-3, with D perhaps matching TRBD1 or TRBD2 (6 bases each). There are 16 residues in the CDR3. Trimming pared 4 bases from V and 5 bases from J, leaving 20 bases between. Germline V lookup: CDR1 SGDLS, CDR2 YYNGEE. CDR3 amino acids: CASSPGRSGAEDTQYF. Here the CDR3 DNA reads TGTGCCAGCAGCCCCGGAAGGTCGGGGGCTGAAGATACGCAGTATTTT.

The V call is TRBV7-2, the J call TRBJ2-7, with D perhaps being TRBD1 or TRBD2 (5 bases each). This CDR3 comprises 15 residues. Trimming took off 0 bases at V and 3 bases at J, with 12 bases between the two ends. Germline-derived CDR1 and CDR2 are SGHTA and FQGNSA. The CDR3 DNA follows: TGTGCCAGCAGCTTAGCAGGGATGGGGGACTACGAGCAGTACTTC. As protein: CASSLAGMGDYEQYF. The full variable domain, rest sourced from reference TRBV7-2 and TRBJ2-7, is GAGVSQSPSNKVTEKGKDVELRCDPISGHTALYWYRQSLGQGLEFLIYFQGNSAPDKSGLPSDRFSAERTGGSVSTLTIQRTQQEDSAVYLCASSLAGMGDYEQYFGPGTRLTVT.

This clonotype was observed many times. The chain has TRBV5-1 and TRBJ2-3; 7 positions match TRBD2. The V gene end was trimmed by 7 bases and the J gene end by 4 bases; junction bases not matched to a gene: 12. Per the germline V gene, CDR1 is SGHRS and CDR2 is YFSETQ. There are 15 residues in the CDR3. The CDR3 sequence is CASLSGGTAPDTQYF. CDR3 sequence (DNA): TGCGCCAGCCTCTCCGGGGGGACCGCGCCAGATACGCAGTATTTT.

In its sample, this clonotype was seen many times. This chain joins TRBV4-3 and TRBJ2-7; D perhaps matches TRBD1 (5 bases). The CDR3 runs to 15 residues. CDR1 is LGHNA and CDR2 is YSLEER in the germline V gene. Trimming removed 4 bases at V and 2 bases at J, with 15 bases between. The CDR3 is CASSLNTGTPYEQYF. Written as DNA, the CDR3 is TGCGCCAGCAGCCTCAATACAGGAACACCCTACGAGCAGTACTTC.

This clonotype has only a few counts. V and J are TRBV9 and TRBJ1-1; D perhaps matches TRBD1 (5 bases). Trimming cost V 7 bases and J 0 bases, with 10 bases left between them. Germline V gene data show CDR1 as SGDLS and CDR2 as YYNGEE. There are 13 residues in the CDR3. Here the CDR3 DNA reads TGTGCCAGCGCCGAGGGGATGAACACTGAAGCTTTCTTT. It encodes CASAEGMNTEAFF.

This clonotype was detected ten times or more. The rearrangement joins TRBV20-1 to TRBJ2-7, with D perhaps being TRBD1 or TRBD2 (7 bases each). Germline CDR1 is DFQATT and CDR2 is SNEGSKA (reference sequence). The CDR3 contains 15 residues. Trimming pared 5 bases from V and 4 bases from J, leaving 21 bases between. The CDR3 spells CSAFPGGGAGYEQYF. DNA for the CDR3: TGCAGTGCTTTCCCAGGGGGGGGTGCGGGATACGAGCAGTACTTC.